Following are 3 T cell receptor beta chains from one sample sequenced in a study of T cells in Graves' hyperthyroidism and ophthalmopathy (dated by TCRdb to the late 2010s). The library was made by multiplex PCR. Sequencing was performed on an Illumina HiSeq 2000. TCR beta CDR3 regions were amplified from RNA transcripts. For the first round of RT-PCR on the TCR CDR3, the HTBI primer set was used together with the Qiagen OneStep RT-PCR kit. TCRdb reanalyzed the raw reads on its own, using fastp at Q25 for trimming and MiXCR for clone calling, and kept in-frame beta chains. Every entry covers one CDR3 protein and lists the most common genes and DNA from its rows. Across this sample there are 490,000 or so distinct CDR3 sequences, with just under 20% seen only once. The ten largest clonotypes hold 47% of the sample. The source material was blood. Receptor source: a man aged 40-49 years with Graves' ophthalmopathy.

The CDR3 sequence is CASSLGLRITGRSYEQYF. Written as DNA, the CDR3 is TGTGCCAGCAGCTTAGGCCTACGAATTACAGGGAGATCCTACGAGCAGTACTTC. V usage is TRBV13 and J usage is TRBJ2-7; the D gene is possibly TRBD1 (6 bases). CDR1 is PRHDT and CDR2 is FYEKMQ in the germline V gene (reference sequence). V lost 0 bases, J lost 1 base, and 19 bases lay in between. The CDR3 has 18 residues.

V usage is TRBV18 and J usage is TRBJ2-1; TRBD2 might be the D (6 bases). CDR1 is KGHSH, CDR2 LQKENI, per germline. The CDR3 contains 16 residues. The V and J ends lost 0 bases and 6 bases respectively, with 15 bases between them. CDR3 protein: CASSPPRRGGPNEQFF. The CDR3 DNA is TGTGCCAGCTCACCACCGAGGAGGGGAGGACCCAATGAGCAGTTCTTC.

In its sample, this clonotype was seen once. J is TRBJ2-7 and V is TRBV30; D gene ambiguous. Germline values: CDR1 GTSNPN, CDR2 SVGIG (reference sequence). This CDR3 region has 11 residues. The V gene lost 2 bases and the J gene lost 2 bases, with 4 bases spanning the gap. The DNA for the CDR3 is TGTGCCTGGAGTAATGCCTACGAGCAGTACTTC. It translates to CAWSNAYEQYF.